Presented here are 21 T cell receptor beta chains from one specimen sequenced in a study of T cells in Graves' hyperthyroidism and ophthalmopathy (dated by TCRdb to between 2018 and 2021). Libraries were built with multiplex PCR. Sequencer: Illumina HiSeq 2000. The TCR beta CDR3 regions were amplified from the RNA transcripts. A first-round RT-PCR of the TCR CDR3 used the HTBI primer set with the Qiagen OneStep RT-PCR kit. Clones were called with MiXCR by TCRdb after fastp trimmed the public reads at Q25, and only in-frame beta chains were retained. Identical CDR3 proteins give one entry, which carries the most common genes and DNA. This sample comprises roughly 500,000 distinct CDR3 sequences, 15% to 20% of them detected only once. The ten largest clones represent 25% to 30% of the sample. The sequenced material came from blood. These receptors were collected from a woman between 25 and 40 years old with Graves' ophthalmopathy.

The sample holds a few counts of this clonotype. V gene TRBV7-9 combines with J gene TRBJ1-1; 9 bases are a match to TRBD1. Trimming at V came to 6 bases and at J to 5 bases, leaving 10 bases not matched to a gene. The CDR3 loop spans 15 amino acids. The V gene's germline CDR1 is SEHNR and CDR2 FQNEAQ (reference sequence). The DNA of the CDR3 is TGTGCCAGCAGGATTCGGACAGGGGAGAGGACTGAAGCTTTCTTT. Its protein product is CASRIRTGERTEAFF.

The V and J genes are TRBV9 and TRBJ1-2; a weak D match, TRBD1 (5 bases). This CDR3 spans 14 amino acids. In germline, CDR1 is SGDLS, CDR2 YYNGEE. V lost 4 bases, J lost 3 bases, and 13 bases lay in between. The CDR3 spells CASSPTQGYYGYTF. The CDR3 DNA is TGTGCCAGCAGCCCAACTCAGGGCTACTATGGCTACACCTTC.

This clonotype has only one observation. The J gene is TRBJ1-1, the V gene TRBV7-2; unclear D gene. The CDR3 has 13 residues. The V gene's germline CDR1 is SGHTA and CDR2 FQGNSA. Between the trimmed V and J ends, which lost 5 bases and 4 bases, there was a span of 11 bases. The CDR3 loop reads CASSAGKSTEAFF. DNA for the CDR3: TGTGCCAGCAGCGCCGGAAAGAGCACTGAAGCTTTCTTT.

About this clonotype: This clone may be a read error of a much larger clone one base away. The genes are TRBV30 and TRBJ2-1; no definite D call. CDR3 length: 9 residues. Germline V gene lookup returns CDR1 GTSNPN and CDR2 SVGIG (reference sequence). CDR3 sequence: CVSHSEQFF. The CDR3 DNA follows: TGTGTCTCCCATTCGGAGCAGTTCTTC.

The CDR3 coding sequence is TGTGCCAGCAGCCAAGCGCCAGTTATCTACAATGAGCAGTTCTTC. This translates into CASSQAPVIYNEQFF. This sequence joins TRBV3-1 and TRBJ2-1; D remains unclear. V lost 1 base to trimming and J lost 3 bases, with 10 bases between them. The CDR3 runs to 15 residues. Per germline, CDR1 LGHDT and CDR2 YNNKEL (reference sequence).

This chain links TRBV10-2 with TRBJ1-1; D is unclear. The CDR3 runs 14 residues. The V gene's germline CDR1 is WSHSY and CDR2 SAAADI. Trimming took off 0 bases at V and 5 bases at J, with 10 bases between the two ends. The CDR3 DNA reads TGCGCCAGCAGTGAGTCGACGGGAGAGACTGAAGCTTTCTTT. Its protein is CASSESTGETEAFF.

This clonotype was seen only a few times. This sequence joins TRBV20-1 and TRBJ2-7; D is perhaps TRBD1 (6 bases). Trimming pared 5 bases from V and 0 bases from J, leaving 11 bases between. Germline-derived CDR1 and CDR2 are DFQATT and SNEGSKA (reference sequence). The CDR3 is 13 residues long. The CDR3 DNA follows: TGCAGTGCTGGACGGACAGTCTCCTACGAGCAGTACTTC. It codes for CSAGRTVSYEQYF.

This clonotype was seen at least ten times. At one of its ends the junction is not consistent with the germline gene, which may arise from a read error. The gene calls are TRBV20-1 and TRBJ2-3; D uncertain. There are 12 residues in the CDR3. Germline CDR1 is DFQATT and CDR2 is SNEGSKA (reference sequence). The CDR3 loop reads CSARASLDTQYF. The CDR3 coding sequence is TGCAGTGCAAGAGCTAGTTTAGATACGCAGTATTTT.

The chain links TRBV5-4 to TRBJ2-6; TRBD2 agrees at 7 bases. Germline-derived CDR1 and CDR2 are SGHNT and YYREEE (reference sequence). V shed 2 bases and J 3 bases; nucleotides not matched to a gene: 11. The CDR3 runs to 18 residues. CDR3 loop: CASSFRGSKVVGANVLTF. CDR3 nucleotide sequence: TGTGCCAGCAGCTTCCGCGGGAGTAAGGTGGTTGGGGCCAACGTCCTGACTTTC.

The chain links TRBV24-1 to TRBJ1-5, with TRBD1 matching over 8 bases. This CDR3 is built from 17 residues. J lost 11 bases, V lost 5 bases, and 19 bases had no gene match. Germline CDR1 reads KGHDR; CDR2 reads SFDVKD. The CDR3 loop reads CATSGFRDRTFWAAQHF. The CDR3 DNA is TGTGCCACCAGTGGCTTCCGGGACAGGACCTTCTGGGCGGCCCAGCATTTT.

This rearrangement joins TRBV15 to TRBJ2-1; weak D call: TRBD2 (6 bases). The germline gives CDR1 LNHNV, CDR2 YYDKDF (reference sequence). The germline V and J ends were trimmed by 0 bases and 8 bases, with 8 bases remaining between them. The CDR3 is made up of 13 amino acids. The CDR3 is CATSRELADEQFF. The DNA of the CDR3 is TGTGCCACCAGCAGAGAACTAGCAGATGAGCAGTTCTTC.

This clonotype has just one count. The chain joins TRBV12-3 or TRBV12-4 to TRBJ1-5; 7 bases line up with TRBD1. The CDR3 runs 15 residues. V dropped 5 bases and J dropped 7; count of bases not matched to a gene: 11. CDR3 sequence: CASSIRTGEGQPQHF. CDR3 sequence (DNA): TGTGCCAGCAGTATAAGGACAGGTGAGGGGCAGCCCCAGCATTTT.

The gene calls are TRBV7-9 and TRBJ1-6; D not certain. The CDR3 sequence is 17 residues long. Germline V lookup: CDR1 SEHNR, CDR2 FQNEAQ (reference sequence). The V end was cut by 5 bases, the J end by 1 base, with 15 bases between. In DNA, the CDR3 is TGTGCCAGCAGCCCTCGGACCCAAAGGTCCTATAATTCACCCCTCCACTTT. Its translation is CASSPRTQRSYNSPLHF.

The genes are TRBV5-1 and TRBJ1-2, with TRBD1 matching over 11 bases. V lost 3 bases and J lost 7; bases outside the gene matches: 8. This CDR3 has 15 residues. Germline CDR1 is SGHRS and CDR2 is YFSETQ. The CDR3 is CASSSGDRGTSGYTF. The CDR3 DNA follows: TGCGCCAGCAGCTCGGGGGACAGGGGGACGAGTGGCTACACCTTC. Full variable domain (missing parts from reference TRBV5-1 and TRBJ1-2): KAGVTQTPRYLIKTRGQQVTLSCSPISGHRSVSWYQQTPGQGLQFLFEYFSETQRNKGNFPGRFSGRQFSNSRSEMNVSTLELGDSALYLCASSSGDRGTSGYTFGSGTRLTVV.

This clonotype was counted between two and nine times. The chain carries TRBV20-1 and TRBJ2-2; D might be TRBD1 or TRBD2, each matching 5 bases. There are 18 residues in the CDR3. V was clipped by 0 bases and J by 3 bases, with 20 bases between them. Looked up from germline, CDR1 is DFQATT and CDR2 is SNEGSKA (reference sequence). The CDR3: CSARDLGEGPTDTGELFF. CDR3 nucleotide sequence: TGCAGTGCTAGAGATCTAGGTGAGGGACCCACGGACACCGGGGAGCTGTTTTTT.

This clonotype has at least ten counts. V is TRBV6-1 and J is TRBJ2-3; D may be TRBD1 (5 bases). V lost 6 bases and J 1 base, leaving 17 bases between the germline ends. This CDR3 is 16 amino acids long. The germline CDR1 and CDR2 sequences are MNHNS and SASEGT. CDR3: CASRPSDKGGTDTQYF. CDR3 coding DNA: TGTGCCAGCAGGCCTTCCGATAAAGGGGGCACAGATACGCAGTATTTT.

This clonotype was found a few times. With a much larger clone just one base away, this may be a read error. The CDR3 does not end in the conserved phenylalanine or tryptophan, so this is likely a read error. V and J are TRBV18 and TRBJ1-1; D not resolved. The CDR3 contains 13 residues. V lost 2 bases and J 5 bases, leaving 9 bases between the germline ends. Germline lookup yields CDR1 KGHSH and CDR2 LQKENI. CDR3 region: CASSPEGDTEAFL. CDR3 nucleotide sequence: TGTGCCAGCTCACCAGAAGGTGATACTGAAGCTTTCCTT.

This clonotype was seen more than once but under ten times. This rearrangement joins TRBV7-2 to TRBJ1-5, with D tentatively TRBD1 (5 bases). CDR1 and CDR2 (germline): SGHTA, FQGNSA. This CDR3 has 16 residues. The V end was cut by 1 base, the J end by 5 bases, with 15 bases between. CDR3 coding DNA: TGTGCCAGCAGCTTAGGGGGACCACAAGCGGATCAGCCCCAGCATTTT. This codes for CASSLGGPQADQPQHF.

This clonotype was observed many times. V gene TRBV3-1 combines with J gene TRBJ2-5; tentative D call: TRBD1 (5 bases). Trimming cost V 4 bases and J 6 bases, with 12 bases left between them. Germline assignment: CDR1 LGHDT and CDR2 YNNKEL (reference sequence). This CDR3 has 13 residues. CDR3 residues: CASSRDSMQTQYF. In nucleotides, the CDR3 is TGTGCCAGCAGCCGAGACAGTATGCAGACCCAGTACTTC.

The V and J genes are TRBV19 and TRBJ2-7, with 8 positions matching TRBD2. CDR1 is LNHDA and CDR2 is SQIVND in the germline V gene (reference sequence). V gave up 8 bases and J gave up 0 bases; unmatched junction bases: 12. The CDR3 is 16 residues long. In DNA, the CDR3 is TGTGCCAGTCTTCCGGGGGGGGTGAAAGGCTCCTACGAGCAGTACTTC. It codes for CASLPGGVKGSYEQYF.

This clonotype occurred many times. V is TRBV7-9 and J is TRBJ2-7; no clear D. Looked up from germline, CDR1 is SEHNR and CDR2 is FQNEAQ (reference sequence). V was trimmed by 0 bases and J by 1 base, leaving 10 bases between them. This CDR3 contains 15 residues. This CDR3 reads CASSLATTDSYEQYF. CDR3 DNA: TGTGCCAGCAGCTTAGCTACTACCGATTCCTACGAGCAGTACTTC.